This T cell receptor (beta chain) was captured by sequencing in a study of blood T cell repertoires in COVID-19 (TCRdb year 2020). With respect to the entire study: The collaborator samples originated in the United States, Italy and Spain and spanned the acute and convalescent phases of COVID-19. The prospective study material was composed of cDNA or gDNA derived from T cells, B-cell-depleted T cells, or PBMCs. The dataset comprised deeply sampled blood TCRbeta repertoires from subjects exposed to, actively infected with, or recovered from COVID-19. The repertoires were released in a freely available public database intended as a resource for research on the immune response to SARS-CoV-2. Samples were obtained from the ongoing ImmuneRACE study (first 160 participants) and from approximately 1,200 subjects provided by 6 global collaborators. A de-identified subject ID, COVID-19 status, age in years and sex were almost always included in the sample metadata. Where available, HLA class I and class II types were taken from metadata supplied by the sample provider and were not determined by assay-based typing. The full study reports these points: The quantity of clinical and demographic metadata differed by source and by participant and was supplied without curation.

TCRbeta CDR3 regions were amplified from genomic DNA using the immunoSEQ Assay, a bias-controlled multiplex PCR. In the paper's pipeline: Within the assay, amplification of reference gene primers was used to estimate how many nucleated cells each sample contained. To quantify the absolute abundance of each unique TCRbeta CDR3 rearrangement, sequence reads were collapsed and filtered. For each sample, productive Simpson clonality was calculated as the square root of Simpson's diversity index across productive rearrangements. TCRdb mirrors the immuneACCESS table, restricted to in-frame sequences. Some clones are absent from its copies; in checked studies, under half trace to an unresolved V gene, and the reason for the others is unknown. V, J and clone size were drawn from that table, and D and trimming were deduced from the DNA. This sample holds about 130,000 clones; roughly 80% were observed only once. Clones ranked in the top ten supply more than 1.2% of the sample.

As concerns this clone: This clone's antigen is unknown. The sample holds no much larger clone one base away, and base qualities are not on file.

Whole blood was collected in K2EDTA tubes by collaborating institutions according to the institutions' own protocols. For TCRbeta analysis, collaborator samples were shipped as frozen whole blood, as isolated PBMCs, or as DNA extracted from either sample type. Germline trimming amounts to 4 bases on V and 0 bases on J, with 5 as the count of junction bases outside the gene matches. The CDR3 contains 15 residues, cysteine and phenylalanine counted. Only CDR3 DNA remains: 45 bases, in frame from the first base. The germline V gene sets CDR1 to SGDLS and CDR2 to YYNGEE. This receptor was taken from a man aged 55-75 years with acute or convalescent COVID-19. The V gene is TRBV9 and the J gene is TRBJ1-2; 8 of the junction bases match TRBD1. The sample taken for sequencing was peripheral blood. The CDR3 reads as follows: CASSSGQGANYGYTF. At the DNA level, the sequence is TGTGCCAGCAGCTCCGGACAGGGAGCTAACTATGGCTACACCTTC.